This T cell receptor (beta chain) is from a study of CD8 T cells in ankylosing spondylitis. V lost 5 bases and J 4 bases, leaving 14 bases between the germline ends. The CDR3 is made up of 14 amino acids. Germline V gives CDR1 SGHRS, CDR2 YFSETQ. The sample holds many counts of this clonotype. Antigen: not known. Study-level results: Disease-linked clones were reportedly significantly enriched in matched ankylosing spondylitis synovial fluid. Disease-linked clones had a CD8+ phenotype and relatively low frequency in peripheral blood. Within ankylosing spondylitis blood, a TCR beta motif made up of roughly eight highly homologous variants appeared to be characteristic.

Researchers built TCR beta libraries using quantitative 5'-RACE with molecular barcodes. In TCRdb, the 5' RACE reads were re-called with MiXCR into one record per CDR3 protein. The sample holds fewer than 550,000 distinct CDR3 sequences, approximately 5.3% seen once. The chain combines TRBV5-1 with TRBJ2-3; either TRBD1 or TRBD2 may supply D (6 bases each). This TCR came from a male donor with ankylosing spondylitis. The sequenced sample was blood, either unsorted or a sorted T cell fraction (not recorded which). DNA for the CDR3: TGCGCCAGCAGGGGGGGCGGTGGCTCAGATACGCAGTATTTT. Amino acid sequence: CASRGGGGSDTQYF. Combining the CDR3 with reference TRBV5-1 and TRBJ2-3 gives the whole variable domain KAGVTQTPRYLIKTRGQQVTLSCSPISGHRSVSWYQQTPGQGLQFLFEYFSETQRNKGNFPGRFSGRQFSNSRSEMNVSTLELGDSALYLCASRGGGGSDTQYFGPGTRLTVL.